One T cell receptor beta chain is described in this entry. Its cognate antigen is unknown. The data stem from a study of T cells after yellow fever vaccination. Study conclusions and caveats: Within FACS-sorted repertoires, abundant clonotypes contaminating from the bulk population could be present. Overall, a small share of clonotypes was seen in both CD4 and CD8 compartments. Though it reached lower strength, the secondary response hit its peak faster, day 5 versus 15.

Synthesis of TCR cDNA relied on 5'RACE template switching, which attached a universal primer site and UMIs. Via MiXCR, TCRdb re-called the 5' RACE reads, giving one row per CDR3 protein. The sample lists about 320,000 distinct CDR3 sequences, approximately 4% seen once, with roughly a fifth in the top ten. Trimming took off 6 bases at V and 0 bases at J, with 11 bases between the two ends. The CDR3 runs to 14 residues. The chain links TRBV12-3 or TRBV12-4 to TRBJ1-1; weak D call: TRBD1 (6 bases). The sequencing here drew on PBMCs, taken 15 days after the yellow fever booster vaccination. This receptor was obtained from a man aged 18 to 35 who received the YFV17D yellow fever vaccine. The CDR3: CASSQGTVNTEAFF. The CDR3 nucleotides read TGTGCCAGCAGCCAGGGGACGGTGAACACTGAAGCTTTCTTT.